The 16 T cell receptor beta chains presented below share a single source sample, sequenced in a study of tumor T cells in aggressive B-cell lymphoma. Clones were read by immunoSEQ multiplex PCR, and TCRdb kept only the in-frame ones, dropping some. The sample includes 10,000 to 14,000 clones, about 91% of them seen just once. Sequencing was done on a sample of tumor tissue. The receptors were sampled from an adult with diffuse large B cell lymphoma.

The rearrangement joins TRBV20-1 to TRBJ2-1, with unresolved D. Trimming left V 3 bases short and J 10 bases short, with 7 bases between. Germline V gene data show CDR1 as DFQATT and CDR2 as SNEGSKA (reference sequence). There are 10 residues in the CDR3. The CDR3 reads CSASRSEQFF. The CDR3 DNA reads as TGCAGTGCTAGTCGGTCAGAGCAGTTCTTC.

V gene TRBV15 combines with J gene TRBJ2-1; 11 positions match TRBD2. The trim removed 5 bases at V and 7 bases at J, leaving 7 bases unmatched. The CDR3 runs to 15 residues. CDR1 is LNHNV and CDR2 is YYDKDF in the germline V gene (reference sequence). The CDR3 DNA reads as TGTGCCACCAGCTCTAGACTAGCGGGAAATAATGAGCAGTTCTTC. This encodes CATSSRLAGNNEQFF. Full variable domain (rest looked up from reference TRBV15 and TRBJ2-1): DAMVIQNPRYQVTQFGKPVTLSCSQTLNHNVMYWYQQKSSQAPKLLFHYYDKDFNNEADTPDNFQSRRPNTSFCFLDIRSPGLGDTAMYLCATSSRLAGNNEQFFGPGTRLTVL.

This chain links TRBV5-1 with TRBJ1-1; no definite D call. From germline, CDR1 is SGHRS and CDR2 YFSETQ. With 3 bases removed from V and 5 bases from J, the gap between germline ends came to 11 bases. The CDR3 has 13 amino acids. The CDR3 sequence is CASSWEGRTEAFF. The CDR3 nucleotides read TGCGCCAGCAGCTGGGAAGGGAGAACTGAAGCTTTCTTT.

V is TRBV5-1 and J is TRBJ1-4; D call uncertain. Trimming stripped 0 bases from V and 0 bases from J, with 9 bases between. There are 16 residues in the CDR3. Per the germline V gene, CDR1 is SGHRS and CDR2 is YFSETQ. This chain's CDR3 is CASSLGSSATNEKLFF. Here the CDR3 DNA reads TGCGCCAGCAGCTTGGGATCCAGTGCAACTAATGAAAAACTGTTTTTT.

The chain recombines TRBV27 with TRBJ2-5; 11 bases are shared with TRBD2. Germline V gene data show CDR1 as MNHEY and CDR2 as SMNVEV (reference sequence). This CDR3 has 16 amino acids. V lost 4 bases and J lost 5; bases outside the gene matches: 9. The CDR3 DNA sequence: TGTGCCAGCAGTTCCTCGACTAGCGGGACCTCGGAGACCCAGTACTTC. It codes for CASSSSTSGTSETQYF.

CDR3: CASSEALRIQETQYF. The CDR3 nucleotides are TGTGCCAGCAGTGAGGCCCTGCGGATACAAGAGACCCAGTACTTC. This chain joins TRBV2 and TRBJ2-5; D is unresolved. Germline V gene lookup returns CDR1 SNHLY and CDR2 FYNNEI. Trimming removed 3 bases at V and 2 bases at J, with 13 bases between. The CDR3 runs 15 residues.

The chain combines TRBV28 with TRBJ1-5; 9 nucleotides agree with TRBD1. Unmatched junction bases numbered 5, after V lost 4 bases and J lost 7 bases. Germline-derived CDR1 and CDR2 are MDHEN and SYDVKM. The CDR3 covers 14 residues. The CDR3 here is CASSSGQGGQPQHF. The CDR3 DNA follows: TGTGCCAGCAGTTCGGGACAGGGAGGGCAGCCCCAGCATTTT.

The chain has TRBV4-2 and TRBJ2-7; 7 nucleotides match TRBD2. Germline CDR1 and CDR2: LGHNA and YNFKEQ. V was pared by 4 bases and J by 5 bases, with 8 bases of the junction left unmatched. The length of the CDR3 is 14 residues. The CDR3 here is CASSRGLDSNEQYF. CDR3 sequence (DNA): TGTGCCAGCAGCCGCGGACTAGATAGCAACGAGCAGTACTTC.

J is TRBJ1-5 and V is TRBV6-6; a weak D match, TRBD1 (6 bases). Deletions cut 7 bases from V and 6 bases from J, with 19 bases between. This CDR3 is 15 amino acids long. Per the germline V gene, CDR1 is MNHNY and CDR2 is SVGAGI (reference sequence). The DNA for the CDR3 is TGTGCCAGCACCCTGGACAGCGCGGGGGGTCAGCCCCAGCATTTT. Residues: CASTLDSAGGQPQHF.

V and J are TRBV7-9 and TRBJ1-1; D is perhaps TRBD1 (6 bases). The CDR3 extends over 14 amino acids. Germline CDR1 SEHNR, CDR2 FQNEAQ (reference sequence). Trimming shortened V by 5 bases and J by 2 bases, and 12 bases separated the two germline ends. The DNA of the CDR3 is TGTGCCAGCAGCCCCGGGACAACAAACACTGAAGCTTTCTTT. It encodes CASSPGTTNTEAFF.

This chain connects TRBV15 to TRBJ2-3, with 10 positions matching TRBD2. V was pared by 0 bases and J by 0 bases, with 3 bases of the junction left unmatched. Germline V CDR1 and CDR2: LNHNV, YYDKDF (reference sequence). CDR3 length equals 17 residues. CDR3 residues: CATSRDRLAGSTDTQYF. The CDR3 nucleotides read TGTGCCACCAGCAGAGATAGACTAGCGGGTAGCACAGATACGCAGTATTTT.

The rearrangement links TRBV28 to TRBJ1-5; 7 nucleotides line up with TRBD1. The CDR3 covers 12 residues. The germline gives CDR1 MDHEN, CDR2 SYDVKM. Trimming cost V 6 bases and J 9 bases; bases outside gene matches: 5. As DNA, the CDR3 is TGTGCCAGCAGACGGGACAGTTTGCCCCAGCATTTT. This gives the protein CASRRDSLPQHF.

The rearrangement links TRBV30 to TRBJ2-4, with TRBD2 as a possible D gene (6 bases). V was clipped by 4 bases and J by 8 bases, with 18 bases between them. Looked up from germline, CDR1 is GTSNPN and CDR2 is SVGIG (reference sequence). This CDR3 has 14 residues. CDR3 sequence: CAWKETSFWDIQYF. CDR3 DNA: TGTGCCTGGAAAGAGACTAGTTTCTGGGACATTCAGTACTTC.

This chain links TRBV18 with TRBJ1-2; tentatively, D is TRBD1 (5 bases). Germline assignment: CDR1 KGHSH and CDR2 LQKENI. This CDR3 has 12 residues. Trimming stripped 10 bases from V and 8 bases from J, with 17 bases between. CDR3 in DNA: TGTGCCATCGTAAAGGGGTTAGGAGGCTACACCTTC. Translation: CAIVKGLGGYTF.

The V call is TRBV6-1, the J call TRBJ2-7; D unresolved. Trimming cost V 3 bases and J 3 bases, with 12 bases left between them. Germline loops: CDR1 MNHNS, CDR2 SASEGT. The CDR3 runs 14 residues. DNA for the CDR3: TGTGCCAGCAGTGAGTGGCAGTTTCTCTACGAGCAGTACTTC. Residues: CASSEWQFLYEQYF.

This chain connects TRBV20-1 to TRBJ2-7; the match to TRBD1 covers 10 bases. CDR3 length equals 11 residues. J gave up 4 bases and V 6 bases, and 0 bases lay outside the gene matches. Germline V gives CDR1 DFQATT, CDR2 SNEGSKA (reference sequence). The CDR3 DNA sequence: TGCAGTGCGGGACAGGGGTACGAGCAGTACTTC. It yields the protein CSAGQGYEQYF.